Sequencing of this T cell receptor (beta chain) was carried out in a study of T cell responses to AZD1222 COVID-19 vaccine. In the case of this clone: The antigen remains undetermined.

Study outcomes and limitations: An increase in Spike-specific TCR breadth and depth was observed after two AZD1222 doses. Only a handful of people who got AZD1222 tested seropositive at baseline.

Per germline, CDR1 SQVTM and CDR2 ANQGSEA. Deletions cut 4 bases from V and 0 bases from J, with 11 bases between. This CDR3 has 14 residues. Assay: immunoSEQ multiplex PCR; the TCRdb copy retains only in-frame clones and omits some. Of about 81,000 clones in the sample, approximately 90% were seen once. The input for sequencing was peripheral blood, taken 28 days after the second AZD1222 dose. The receptor's source is an adult who received the AZD1222 COVID-19 vaccine. The chain joins TRBV29-1 to TRBJ2-3; possible D gene TRBD2, 6 bases. The CDR3 nucleotides read TGCAGCGTTGGGGGAGGCAGAAGCACAGATACGCAGTATTTT. This translates into CSVGGGRSTDTQYF.